This entry concerns a single TCR beta chain. Profiling relied on immunoSEQ multiplex PCR, and the TCRdb table lists in-frame clones only, not all of them. The sample holds around 2.5 million clones, roughly 93% seen once. Looked up from germline, CDR1 is KGHSH and CDR2 is LQKENI. V gave up 8 bases and J gave up 7 bases, with 8 bases separating them. This CDR3 has 11 residues. These data originate in a study of shared clonotypes between healthy human individuals. Sequencing was done on a sample of naive CD4+ T cells from PBMCs. Specified subset: CD45RA+ positively selected. This receptor was obtained from a man younger than 35 in good health. Some clones in this sample may be carry-over from other donors' samples. This chain links TRBV18 with TRBJ2-2; D is ambiguous. DNA of the CDR3: TGTGCCAGCGTCAAAGGCGGGGAGCTGTTTTTT. This codes for CASVKGGELFF.